The 10 T cell receptor beta chains listed next were all sequenced from one sample in a study of radiation and T cells in renal cell carcinoma. The data were produced by immunoSEQ multiplex PCR, yet TCRdb's version contains in-frame clones alone and is incomplete. In the table there are over 60,000 clones, around 85% of which are singletons. Noted time point: blood 2 weeks post-SBRT. The treatment here: 15 Gy SBRT to primary tumor, nephrectomy 4 weeks later. Here the sequenced sample was blood, taken from a patient whose treatment included radiotherapy and nephrectomy. The receptor source for this set is a woman aged 45 to 65 with renal cell carcinoma.

This clone was seen a handful of times. The chain recombines TRBV7-2 with TRBJ1-5; a possible D gene is TRBD1 (5 bases). V gave up 2 bases and J gave up 4 bases, with 12 bases separating them. CDR1 and CDR2 from the germline V gene are SGHTA and FQGNSA. This CDR3 spans 15 amino acids. In DNA, the CDR3 is TGTGCCAGCAGCTTATACGGGGCTTCAAATCAGCCCCAGCATTTT. Protein sequence: CASSLYGASNQPQHF.

V and J are TRBV5-1 and TRBJ2-1; 8 nucleotides match TRBD1. The CDR3 contains 14 residues. The V segment lost 4 bases and the J segment 8 bases; nucleotides outside the gene matches: 8. Germline V lookup: CDR1 SGHRS, CDR2 YFSETQ. CDR3 amino acids: CASSRDRPWDEQFF. The CDR3 DNA reads as TGCGCCAGCAGCCGGGACAGGCCCTGGGATGAGCAGTTCTTC.

This rearrangement joins TRBV29-1 to TRBJ2-3; TRBD1 aligns across 7 bases. Trimming removed 5 bases from V and 2 bases from J; junction bases left unmatched: 7. CDR1 and CDR2 from the germline V gene are SQVTM and ANQGSEA. There are 14 residues in the CDR3. The CDR3 sequence: CSVLTGTSTDTQYF. The CDR3 DNA reads as TGCAGCGTTCTGACAGGGACCTCCACAGATACGCAGTATTTT.

V usage is TRBV2 and J usage is TRBJ2-1; weak D call: TRBD1 (5 bases). This CDR3 region has 14 residues. Trimming took off 1 base at V and 5 bases at J, with 9 bases between the two ends. Germline CDR1 is SNHLY and CDR2 is FYNNEI. The CDR3 sequence: CASSEGQGNNEQFF. As DNA, the CDR3 is TGTGCCAGCAGTGAAGGGCAGGGCAACAATGAGCAGTTCTTC.

This clone was seen a handful of times. The V gene is TRBV19, the J gene TRBJ1-1; D is ambiguous. The CDR3 runs to 12 residues. V lost 4 bases to trimming and J lost 0 bases, with 3 bases between them. Per germline, CDR1 LNHDA and CDR2 SQIVND (reference sequence). CDR3 nucleotides: TGTGCCAGTAGTACTTTGAACACTGAAGCTTTCTTT. Its protein is CASSTLNTEAFF.

The V gene is TRBV19, the J gene TRBJ1-2; D unclear. Germline assignment: CDR1 LNHDA and CDR2 SQIVND (reference sequence). The CDR3 runs to 14 residues. Trimming cost V 4 bases and J 6 bases, with 15 bases left between them. CDR3 residues: CASSTVKAKDGYTF. Here the CDR3 DNA reads TGTGCCAGTAGTACCGTAAAGGCTAAAGATGGCTACACCTTC.

This chain joins TRBV2 and TRBJ1-5; D is unresolved. Germline V lookup: CDR1 SNHLY, CDR2 FYNNEI. V shed 10 bases and J shed 0 bases, with 13 bases lying between them. CDR3 length: 14 residues. The CDR3 loop reads CATSDGFSNQPQHF. CDR3 sequence (DNA): TGTGCCACCTCTGACGGATTTAGCAATCAGCCCCAGCATTTT.

The chain links TRBV6-6 to TRBJ2-2, with D unresolved. Between the trimmed V and J ends, which lost 4 bases and 2 bases, there was a span of 2 bases. The CDR3 runs to 12 residues. Germline lookup yields CDR1 MNHNY and CDR2 SVGAGI (reference sequence). The CDR3 DNA reads as TGTGCCAGCAGTTCCAACACCGGGGAGCTGTTTTTT. Translation gives CASSSNTGELFF.

This chain links TRBV7-3 with TRBJ1-2; D is perhaps TRBD1 (5 bases). Per the germline V gene, CDR1 is SGHTA and CDR2 is FQGTGA. Trimming left V 5 bases short and J 2 bases short, with 15 bases between. CDR3 length: 15 amino acids. In DNA, the CDR3 is TGTGCCAGCAGCCCCAGCGGGGGGATGAACTATGGCTACACCTTC. Translated: CASSPSGGMNYGYTF.

This clone was observed a single time. The CDR3 sequence: CASSRNSRDRGSIQYF. CDR3 bases: TGTGCCAGCAGCCGAAACTCCCGGGACAGGGGATCTATTCAGTACTTC. The chain combines TRBV5-6 with TRBJ2-4; 10 positions agree with TRBD1. The CDR3 spans 16 residues. Losses at the gene ends were 4 bases for V and 10 bases for J; bases not matched to a gene: 14. CDR1 is SGHDT, CDR2 YYEEEE, per germline.